The T cell receptor beta chain under discussion was sequenced for a study of patients and donors after allogeneic stem cell transplantation. Each CDR3 protein gets one entry after TCRdb re-called the RT-PCR reads with MiXCR. This sample has about a million distinct CDR3 sequences; approximately 18% occur once, and the top ten carry approximately 5.9%. This clonotype has more than one count but fewer than ten. CDR1 and CDR2 from the germline V gene are LGHNA and YNFKEQ. This CDR3 is 15 amino acids long. The trim removed 3 bases at V and 4 bases at J, leaving 6 bases unmatched. The rearrangement uses TRBV4-2 and TRBJ1-1, with 9 positions matching TRBD1. The clonotype was recovered from a human donor who was either an allogeneic HSCT recipient or a stem cell or donor lymphocyte infusion donor (not recorded which). It is not recorded whose cells these are; they may come from a transplant donor. Sequencing was done on a sample of blood, either unsorted or a sorted T cell fraction (not recorded which). The CDR3 loop reads CASSQDRGGTTEAFF. The CDR3 DNA is TGTGCCAGCAGCCAGGACAGGGGAGGTACCACTGAAGCTTTCTTT.